This T cell receptor beta chain was identified during a study of T cells after yellow fever vaccination. General study findings and limits: The secondary response showed a weaker magnitude and a faster peak, day 5 versus 15. The booster response re-showed most primary clones: around 96% CD4, almost 90% CD8.

The CDR3 covers 15 residues. With 3 bases clipped from V and 3 bases from J, the junction kept 5 bases outside the gene matches. CDR1 and CDR2 (germline): MNHEY, SMNVEV (reference sequence). From the 5' RACE reads, TCRdb called clonotypes with MiXCR, one entry per CDR3 protein. This table holds 500,000 to 650,000 distinct CDR3 sequences, roughly 17% found once. This clonotype was counted only a few times. Its antigen remains unidentified. The rearrangement uses TRBV27 and TRBJ2-7; 10 positions agree with TRBD1. This receptor was identified in a man in his late teens or twenties who received the YFV17D yellow fever vaccine. The starting material was PBMCs, obtained about 5 days after the first yellow fever vaccination. DNA of the CDR3: TGTGCCAGCAGTTTCTCTGGACAGGGGGACTACGAGCAGTACTTC. Protein sequence: CASSFSGQGDYEQYF.